This TCR beta chain came from a study of blood T cell repertoires in COVID-19. Study information: COVID-19 samples collected from the United States, Italy and Spain covered acute and convalescent phases. T cells, B-cell-depleted T cells, or PBMCs supplied cDNA or gDNA.

Per the study methods: Amplification from reference gene primers served as the basis for estimated nucleated cell counts. Produced via immunoSEQ multiplex PCR; TCRdb's table is partial and in-frame only. The V and J calls and clone size were taken over from that table, and D and trimming were inferred from the DNA. This sample has almost 300,000 clones, with around 86% found just once. Germline CDR1 and CDR2: LGHDT and YNNKEL (reference sequence). The CDR3 runs to 15 residues. J lost 7 bases, V lost 0 bases, and 4 bases had no gene match. The sample consisted of peripheral blood. This receptor was identified in a man between 65 and 79 years old with acute or convalescent COVID-19. The V gene is TRBV3-1 (or the pseudogene TRBV3-2), the J gene TRBJ2-3; 10 bases agree with TRBD2. CDR3 amino acids: CASSQELLAGNTQYF. For the CDR3, the DNA is TGTGCCAGCAGCCAAGAACTACTAGCGGGGAATACGCAGTATTTT.